The 24 T cell receptor beta chains below come from one sample, sequenced in a study of blood T cells in healthy people across ages (dated by TCRdb to the mid-2010s). Preparation of the library involved 5' RACE. The instrument was an Illumina HiSeq 2500. A second roughly 6 to 11 cycle PCR used a sample-barcoded 5' primer and a J-beta primer mix. Starting from the raw public reads, TCRdb applied fastp trimming at Q25, assembled clones with MiXCR and retained in-frame beta chains. Duplicate CDR3 protein sequences are folded into a single record with the most common DNA and genes. In all, the sample holds 550,000 to 650,000 distinct CDR3 sequences, and roughly a quarter of those were seen once. The ten top clones hold approximately 3.5% of the sample. This sample also appeared in a second study, on T cells of mothers and their children.

Sequencing input: blood. These receptors were collected from a boy aged 2 to 10 in good health.

V is TRBV19 and J is TRBJ2-2, with D hard to call. This CDR3 contains 14 residues. Germline V gene lookup returns CDR1 LNHDA and CDR2 SQIVND (reference sequence). Trimming removed 6 bases at V and 3 bases at J, with 11 bases between. CDR3 residues: CASSSLVDTGELFF. DNA for the CDR3: TGTGCCAGTAGCAGCCTAGTGGACACCGGGGAGCTGTTTTTT.

This chain uses TRBV5-1 with TRBJ2-1; D ambiguous. The CDR3 covers 12 residues. V lost 0 bases to trimming and J lost 4 bases, with 2 bases between them. The germline V gene encodes CDR1 SGHRS and CDR2 YFSETQ. The CDR3: CASSLEYNEQFF. In nucleotides, the CDR3 is TGCGCCAGCAGCTTGGAATACAATGAGCAGTTCTTC.

The chain carries TRBV12-3 or TRBV12-4 and TRBJ2-2, with 11 bases matching TRBD2. V lost 3 bases and J lost 10; bases outside the gene matches: 7. This CDR3 comprises 15 residues. The CDR3 here is CASSLTSGILEELFF. Here the CDR3 DNA reads TGTGCCAGCAGTTTGACTAGCGGGATCCTTGAGGAGCTGTTTTTT.

This rearrangement joins TRBV20-1 to TRBJ2-1; tentatively, D is TRBD1 or TRBD2 (5 bases each). CDR1 and CDR2 from the germline V gene are DFQATT and SNEGSKA (reference sequence). The CDR3 has 14 amino acids. Trimming pared 6 bases from V and 5 bases from J, leaving 17 bases between. CDR3 protein: CSARGATHHNEQFF. The CDR3 DNA is TGCAGTGCCCGAGGGGCGACCCATCACAATGAGCAGTTCTTC.

The chain employs TRBV6-2 or TRBV6-3 and TRBJ2-1; D may be TRBD2 (6 bases). The CDR3 has 16 residues. Germline V gives CDR1 MNHEY, CDR2 SVGEGT. Trimming took 2 bases from V and 6 from J, leaving 17 bases between them. CDR3 sequence reads: CASSYRSAGPGNEQFF. The CDR3 DNA reads TGTGCCAGCAGTTACCGTAGCGCGGGGCCCGGCAATGAGCAGTTCTTC.

This clonotype was observed a few times. This chain connects TRBV7-9 to TRBJ2-6, with 7 positions matching TRBD2. This CDR3 contains 15 residues. Germline lookup yields CDR1 SEHNR and CDR2 FQNEAQ (reference sequence). J was trimmed by 15 bases and V by 5 bases; bases with no gene match: 16. The CDR3 loop is CASSPVMGGYQRLTF. DNA for the CDR3: TGTGCCAGCAGCCCTGTGATGGGGGGGTACCAACGCCTGACTTTC.

This chain joins TRBV6-6 and TRBJ1-5; no reliable D call. The length of the CDR3 is 16 residues. Germline V gene lookup returns CDR1 MNHNY and CDR2 SVGAGI (reference sequence). V was pared by 2 bases and J by 0 bases, with 11 bases between. The CDR3 DNA sequence: TGTGCCAGCAGTTACGGAGGCAGGTATAGCAATCAGCCCCAGCATTTT. Its translation is CASSYGGRYSNQPQHF.

The rearrangement joins TRBV9 to TRBJ2-5, with D possibly matching TRBD2 (6 bases). There are 15 residues in the CDR3. From germline, CDR1 is SGDLS and CDR2 YYNGEE. Trimming cost V 4 bases and J 1 base, with 14 bases left between them. The CDR3 spells CASSRQMGGQETQYF. Here the CDR3 DNA reads TGTGCCAGCAGCCGCCAGATGGGGGGCCAAGAGACCCAGTACTTC.

The chain links TRBV20-1 to TRBJ2-1; 11 bases match TRBD2. The germline gives CDR1 DFQATT, CDR2 SNEGSKA (reference sequence). V was clipped by 5 bases and J by 7 bases; unmatched bases: 10. This CDR3 is 15 amino acids long. CDR3 region: CSASPGLAEGNEQFF. CDR3 sequence (DNA): TGCAGTGCTTCACCGGGACTAGCGGAGGGGAATGAGCAGTTCTTC.

This clonotype was recorded a few times. The chain recombines TRBV27 with TRBJ2-7; tentatively, D is TRBD1 (6 bases). The germline V gene has CDR1 MNHEY and CDR2 SMNVEV (reference sequence). Trimming took 4 bases from V and 2 from J, leaving 12 bases between them. CDR3 length equals 14 residues. The CDR3 loop is CASSWGTNAYEQYF. In DNA, the CDR3 is TGTGCCAGCAGTTGGGGGACAAATGCCTACGAGCAGTACTTC.

This clonotype was counted only a few times. This chain joins TRBV2 and TRBJ2-3; no definite D call. Trimming removed 9 bases from V and 5 bases from J, with 9 bases in between. This CDR3 contains 11 residues. Per the germline V gene, CDR1 is SNHLY and CDR2 is FYNNEI. CDR3: CARTLGDTQYF. In DNA, the CDR3 is TGTGCCAGGACCCTTGGAGATACGCAGTATTTT.

This clonotype was detected only once. This rearrangement joins TRBV5-4 to TRBJ2-7; D is perhaps TRBD2 (7 bases). The V gene's germline CDR1 is SGHNT and CDR2 YYREEE (reference sequence). V lost 2 bases, J lost 1 base, and 13 bases lay in between. This CDR3 is built from 15 residues. The CDR3 DNA follows: TGTGCCAGCAGCTTACGGGGGGCAAGATCCTACGAGCAGTACTTC. It codes for CASSLRGARSYEQYF.

In its sample, this clonotype was seen a few times. The chain links TRBV24-1 to TRBJ2-6, with 9 bases that match TRBD1. V lost 2 bases, J lost 7 bases, and 11 bases stayed unmatched. This CDR3 contains 18 residues. CDR1 is KGHDR and CDR2 is SFDVKD in the germline V gene. The CDR3 nucleotides are TGTGCCACCAGTGATTCCGGGACAGGGCTCTGGGGTGCCAACGTCCTGACTTTC. It codes for CATSDSGTGLWGANVLTF.

This chain connects TRBV6-4 to TRBJ2-1; D tentatively reads TRBD1 or TRBD2 (5 bases each). The germline CDR1 and CDR2 sequences are MRHNA and SNTAGT. V was cut by 7 bases and J by 8 bases, with 15 bases left in between. The CDR3 extends over 13 amino acids. CDR3 residues: CASMSPGGDEQFF. As DNA, the CDR3 is TGTGCCAGCATGTCCCCTGGGGGAGATGAGCAGTTCTTC.

This clonotype was picked up a small number of times. V usage is TRBV2 and J usage is TRBJ1-2; no definite D call. The V gene's germline CDR1 is SNHLY and CDR2 FYNNEI. The CDR3 loop spans 16 amino acids. Trimming took off 0 bases at V and 5 bases at J, with 16 bases between the two ends. For the CDR3, the DNA is TGTGCCAGCAGTGAAGCGCTTCCAGTCTTCCGTTATGGCTACACCTTC. It encodes CASSEALPVFRYGYTF.

The rearrangement joins TRBV7-2 to TRBJ2-3; D is ambiguous. V was shortened by 4 bases and J by 10 bases, with 15 bases between the two germline ends. CDR1 and CDR2 (germline): SGHTA, FQGNSA. This CDR3 comprises 13 residues. The CDR3 DNA is TGTGCCAGCAGCTCCTACAGTAGGGAAGCGCAGTATTTT. Its translation: CASSSYSREAQYF.

The chain employs TRBV7-6 and TRBJ2-7; the match to TRBD1 covers 7 bases. CDR3 size: 15 residues. Trimming at V came to 5 bases and at J to 6 bases, leaving 13 bases not matched to a gene. CDR1 is SGHVS and CDR2 is FNYEAQ in the germline V gene. DNA for the CDR3: TGTGCCAGCAGCGCCCAACAGGGGCCAAAAGGCGAGCAGTACTTC. Translating it yields CASSAQQGPKGEQYF.

This clonotype is a singleton in its sample. The chain carries TRBV10-3 and TRBJ2-1, with D possibly TRBD1 on 7 matching bases. Trimming stripped 11 bases from V and 7 bases from J, with 21 bases between. CDR1 and CDR2 (germline): ENHRY, SYGVKD. The CDR3 is 14 residues long. The DNA for the CDR3 is TGTGCCTCGACCCCAGGGGGGCGCGGGAATGAGCAGTTCTTC. Its translation is CASTPGGRGNEQFF.

The V call is TRBV18, the J call TRBJ2-5; D is uncertain. Near its end, the DNA agrees better with TRBJ2-7, so the J call may be wrong. Germline-derived CDR1 and CDR2 are KGHSH and LQKENI. This CDR3 has 14 amino acids. The CDR3 loop is CASSPESGSYEQYF. The DNA for the CDR3 is TGTGCCAGCTCACCTGAATCCGGCTCCTACGAGCAGTACTTC.

The table lists this clonotype with many counts. V usage is TRBV5-1 and J usage is TRBJ2-1, with 14 bases that match TRBD2. CDR1 SGHRS and CDR2 YFSETQ come from the germline V gene. CDR3 length: 15 amino acids. V was pared by 4 bases and J by 7 bases, with 4 bases of the junction left unmatched. CDR3 region: CASSLTSGGANEQFF. The DNA of the CDR3 is TGCGCCAGCAGCCTGACTAGCGGGGGGGCGAATGAGCAGTTCTTC.

The chain combines TRBV29-1 with TRBJ1-3; D not resolved. CDR1 is SQVTM and CDR2 is ANQGSEA in the germline V gene. V dropped 5 bases and J dropped 0 bases, with 2 bases sitting between them. The CDR3 has 11 amino acids. CDR3 residues: CSVSSGNTIYF. The CDR3, as DNA: TGCAGCGTTAGCTCTGGAAACACCATATATTTT.

The rearrangement uses TRBV29-1 and TRBJ2-3, with TRBD2 matching over 9 bases. CDR3 length equals 14 residues. The ends lost 6 bases at V and 6 bases at J; junction bases unmatched: 10. Per germline, CDR1 SQVTM and CDR2 ANQGSEA. The CDR3 DNA follows: TGCAGCGTGGAGACTAGCGGCATGCGGGATACGCAGTATTTT. This gives the protein CSVETSGMRDTQYF.

The chain couples TRBV20-1 to TRBJ1-2; D may be TRBD1 (5 bases). This CDR3 spans 16 amino acids. Trimming cost V 0 bases and J 2 bases, with 16 bases left between them. The germline CDR1 and CDR2 sequences are DFQATT and SNEGSKA (reference sequence). CDR3 sequence: CSARDTAGWGNYGYTF. Here the CDR3 DNA reads TGCAGTGCTAGAGATACGGCAGGCTGGGGGAACTATGGCTACACCTTC.

The chain is built from TRBV27 and TRBJ2-2, with TRBD1 identical over 7 bases. This CDR3 comprises 17 residues. Trimming removed 3 bases from V and 3 bases from J; junction bases left unmatched: 10. Germline CDR1 reads MNHEY; CDR2 reads SMNVEV (reference sequence). This CDR3 reads CASSFFPDRRDTGELFF. In nucleotides, the CDR3 is TGTGCCAGCAGTTTCTTCCCGGACAGGCGAGACACCGGGGAGCTGTTTTTT.